These 10 T cell receptor beta chains share one sample of origin, sequenced in a study of T cells expressing NK-cell markers. No DNA is given; TCRdb re-called the 5' RACE reads and lists each CDR3 protein once. The record lists 150,000 to 200,000 distinct CDR3 sequences, of which the ten most abundant hold less than 20%. Sequencing was performed on blood T cells: a sorted CD56 or NKG2C T cell subset, CD4+ or CD8+ T cells, or bulk PBMC T cells (not recorded which). These receptors came from a woman between 18 and 69 years old in good health.

This chain uses TRBV25-1 with TRBJ2-3; TCRdb outputs TRBD2, but without DNA this stays unchecked. The CDR3 runs 15 residues. CDR1 and CDR2 from the germline V gene are MGHDK and SYGVNS. This chain's CDR3 is CASSNSGGATDTQYF.

V usage is TRBV5-1 and J usage is TRBJ2-7; TCRdb proposes TRBD2, but this gene call is untestable without DNA. Germline V gene sequence: CDR1 SGHRS, CDR2 YFSETQ. The CDR3 is 15 amino acids. CDR3 loop: CASSLGNSGVYEQYF.

The V gene is TRBV3-1, the J gene TRBJ2-7. Per the germline V gene, CDR1 is LGHDT and CDR2 is YNNKEL (reference sequence). The CDR3 loop spans 15 amino acids. The CDR3 sequence: CASSQDRYSLYEQYF.

The CDR3 sequence is CASSSPGSGYTF. The chain has TRBV7-2 and TRBJ1-2; checking the TCRdb D call of TRBD1 is not possible without DNA. In germline, CDR1 is SGHTA, CDR2 FQGNSA. The CDR3 is 12 amino acids.

The V gene is TRBV4-2, the J gene TRBJ2-7; the D gene TCRdb calls, TRBD1, cannot be checked with no DNA. CDR1 is LGHNA and CDR2 is YNFKEQ in the germline V gene. The CDR3 has 15 residues. This CDR3 reads CASSPELREKYEQYF.

V gene TRBV7-2 combines with J gene TRBJ2-1; TCRdb returns TRBD2, unconfirmable since there is no DNA. This CDR3 spans 13 amino acids. The germline gives CDR1 SGHTA, CDR2 FQGNSA. The CDR3 loop reads CASSEYTGTSQFF.

The rearrangement joins TRBV2 to TRBJ1-2; TCRdb selects TRBD1, and the lack of DNA leaves this call unchecked. The CDR3 spans 13 residues. CDR1 and CDR2 (germline): SNHLY, FYNNEI. CDR3 sequence: CASSDTGARGYTF.

The chain recombines TRBV28 with TRBJ2-7; TCRdb gives TRBD2 as the D gene, but with no DNA this cannot be confirmed. The CDR3 is 14 amino acids. Germline V CDR1 and CDR2: MDHEN, SYDVKM. The CDR3 here is CASSTAGLRAEQYF.

The chain couples TRBV29-1 to TRBJ1-1. Germline CDR1 SQVTM, CDR2 ANQGSEA. The CDR3 length is 11 residues. The chain's CDR3 is CSVYKGTEAFF.

The J gene is TRBJ1-6, the V gene TRBV6-1; TCRdb designates TRBD1, a call that cannot be tested without DNA. Germline V gene sequence: CDR1 MNHNS, CDR2 SASEGT. The CDR3 has 16 residues. This CDR3 reads CASSEAGTTRNSPLHF.